The 20 T cell receptor beta chains listed next were all sequenced from one sample in a study of T cells in women clearing cervical HPV infection. The protocol was immunoSEQ multiplex PCR, while the TCRdb copy is restricted to in-frame clones and leaves out a portion. The sample table sets out approximately 31,000 clones. The specimen was blood buffy coat. Receptors were obtained from a woman between 18 and 69 years old with a cervical HPV16 infection that either progressed to CIN3+ or cleared (not recorded which).

Worth noting for this clone: The CDR3 is cut off 3 residues early in the read; its end comes from the germline J gene. The V gene is TRBV7-6, the J gene TRBJ2-1; D perhaps matches TRBD2 (5 bases). The CDR3 is 14 residues long. The V end was cut by 5 bases, the J end by 7 bases, with 15 bases between. CDR1 is SGHVS and CDR2 is FNYEAQ in the germline V gene. The CDR3 spells CASSAPRRGNEQFF. The CDR3 DNA, read in part, is TGTGCCAGCAGCGCCCCAAGAAGAGGGAATGAG.

A word on this clone: Sequencing ends 3 residues short of the CDR3 end; the germline J gene provides the rest. The gene calls are TRBV6-2 or TRBV6-3 and TRBJ2-1; 9 bases map to TRBD2. The CDR3 runs to 15 residues. V was clipped by 4 bases and J by 8 bases; unmatched bases: 9. CDR1 and CDR2 from the germline V gene are MNHEY and SVGEGT. CDR3 residues: CASSFLAGPADEQFF. The CDR3 DNA, read in part, is TGTGCCAGCAGTTTCCTAGCGGGGCCTGCGGATGAG.

As for this clone: Coverage ceases 3 residues before the CDR3 finishes, and the germline J gene fills in the end. The chain carries TRBV5-1 and TRBJ2-5, with 8 bases lining up with TRBD1. Per the germline V gene, CDR1 is SGHRS and CDR2 is YFSETQ. The CDR3 is made up of 15 amino acids. V gave up 3 bases and J gave up 1 base; unmatched junction bases: 5. CDR3 sequence: CASSSGQGFQETQYF. The CDR3 bases that were read are TGCGCCAGCAGCTCCGGACAGGGTTTCCAAGAGACC.

CDR3 DNA (partial): TGTGCCAGCAGACGGACAGAGTCTGAA. This codes for CASRRTESE. The CDR3 in its entirety is CASRRTESEAFF. The gene calls are TRBV6-2 or TRBV6-3 and TRBJ1-1; tentative D call: TRBD1 (6 bases). The read terminates 3 residues before the CDR3 end, so the remaining end is supplied by the germline J gene. Looked up from germline, CDR1 is MNHEY and CDR2 is SVGEGT. V lost 6 bases to trimming and J lost 6 bases, with 11 bases between them. The CDR3 length is 12 residues.

Note on this clone: The CDR3 is cut off 3 residues early in the read; its end comes from the germline J gene. The rearrangement joins TRBV6-2 or TRBV6-3 to TRBJ1-2; the D gene is possibly TRBD1 (5 bases). The V and J ends lost 9 bases and 5 bases respectively, with 10 bases between them. Germline values: CDR1 MNHEY, CDR2 SVGEGT. The CDR3 sequence is 11 residues long. The CDR3 region is CASTDTYGYTF. CDR3 DNA (partial): TGTGCCAGTACGGACACTTATGGC.

About this clone itself: The read terminates 3 residues before the CDR3 end, so the remaining end is supplied by the germline J gene. The J gene is TRBJ1-1, the V gene TRBV7-9; D may be TRBD1 (6 bases). The CDR3 is 15 residues long. The germline gives CDR1 SEHNR, CDR2 FQNEAQ (reference sequence). Trimming stripped 5 bases from V and 2 bases from J, with 15 bases between. CDR3 region: CASSPLQGSNTEAFF. The DNA read from the CDR3 is TGTGCCAGCAGCCCACTACAGGGTTCTAACACTGAA.

Note on this clone: The read finishes 3 residues shy of the CDR3 end, and the germline J gene is used to complete it. The chain recombines TRBV5-4 with TRBJ2-4; 7 positions match TRBD2. CDR3 length: 13 residues. Germline V gene lookup returns CDR1 SGHNT and CDR2 YYREEE (reference sequence). Trimming at V came to 5 bases and at J to 6 bases, leaving 5 bases not matched to a gene. CDR3 bases read: TGTGCCAGCAGTCCGGGGGGTGGAAACATT. The encoded protein is CASSPGGGNI. The full CDR3 reads CASSPGGGNIQYF.

Note on this clone: The CDR3 end lies 3 residues beyond the end of the read and is filled in from the germline J gene. The chain joins TRBV20-1 to TRBJ2-5; 9 nucleotides line up with TRBD2. V gave up 6 bases and J gave up 5 bases; unmatched junction bases: 7. The CDR3 has 13 residues. Germline V gives CDR1 DFQATT, CDR2 SNEGSKA (reference sequence). The CDR3 here is CSASGGPGETQYF. CDR3 bases read: TGCAGTGCGAGCGGGGGGCCGGGGGAGACC.

A note on this clone: The read ends 3 residues before the CDR3 terminus; that terminus is restored from the germline J gene. This rearrangement joins TRBV6-1 to TRBJ2-1, with 15 positions matching TRBD2. Germline values: CDR1 MNHNS, CDR2 SASEGT. The CDR3 is made up of 16 amino acids. V trimming: 2 bases; J trimming: 7 bases; junction bases outside the gene matches: 3. Partial CDR3 DNA: TGTGCCAGCAGTGAAACCGGGACTAGCGGGGGGAATGAG. It is translated as CASSETGTSGGNE. The entire CDR3 reads CASSETGTSGGNEQFF.

Turning to this clone: The DNA ends 3 residues before the CDR3 does, and the rest of the CDR3 is filled in from the germline J gene. The V and J genes are TRBV2 and TRBJ2-3, with 9 nucleotides matching TRBD2. The CDR3 loop spans 16 amino acids. Germline V gene sequence: CDR1 SNHLY, CDR2 FYNNEI. The J segment lost 6 bases and the V segment lost 1 base, leaving 8 bases of the junction unmatched. The CDR3 reads CASSEEAGGPEDTQYF. The sequenced part of the CDR3 DNA is TGTGCCAGCAGTGAAGAGGCGGGGGGGCCAGAGGATACG.

In regard to this clone: The missing CDR3 end, 3 residues past where the read stops, is filled in from the germline J gene. This sequence joins TRBV7-9 and TRBJ2-7; maybe TRBD2 (6 bases). The germline V and J ends were trimmed by 3 bases and 0 bases, with 12 bases remaining between them. The germline gives CDR1 SEHNR, CDR2 FQNEAQ (reference sequence). There are 15 residues in the CDR3. The CDR3: CASSFGTLSSYEQYF. CDR3 bases read: TGTGCCAGCAGCTTCGGGACTTTGAGCTCCTACGAG. Complete variable domain (other parts from reference TRBV7-9 and TRBJ2-7): DTGVSQNPRHKITKRGQNVTFRCDPISEHNRLYWYRQTLGQGPEFLTYFQNEAQLEKSRLLSDRFSAERPKGSFSTLEIQRTEQGDSAMYLCASSFGTLSSYEQYFGPGTRLTVT.

As regards this clone: Coverage ceases 3 residues before the CDR3 finishes, and the germline J gene fills in the end. The rearrangement joins TRBV29-1 to TRBJ2-3; 9 nucleotides align to TRBD1. With V trimmed by 6 bases and J by 3 bases, 7 bases remained unmatched. The germline CDR1 and CDR2 sequences are SQVTM and ANQGSEA. This CDR3 contains 14 residues. The CDR3 bases that were read are TGCAGCGTCCCCGGACAGGGGAAGACAGATACG. Translation: CSVPGQGKTDT. The full CDR3 is CSVPGQGKTDTQYF.

Remarks on this clone: The read ends 3 residues before the CDR3 terminus; that terminus is restored from the germline J gene. The J gene is TRBJ1-1, the V gene TRBV7-8; 9 nucleotides match TRBD1. CDR1 SGHVS and CDR2 FQNEAQ come from the germline V gene. The CDR3 consists of 15 residues. V shed 5 bases, J shed 5 bases, and the junction held 9 bases outside the gene matches. The CDR3 DNA, read in part, is TGTGCCAGCAGCGCCATATCGACAGGGGGGACTGAA. It specifies CASSAISTGGTE. The full CDR3 sequence reads CASSAISTGGTEAFF.

On this clone: The missing CDR3 end, 3 residues past where the read stops, is filled in from the germline J gene. V usage is TRBV19 and J usage is TRBJ1-2, with TRBD1 as a possible D gene (5 bases). Trimming took off 7 bases at V and 7 bases at J, with 19 bases between the two ends. This CDR3 is built from 14 residues. Germline assignment: CDR1 LNHDA and CDR2 SQIVND (reference sequence). Incomplete CDR3 DNA: TGTGCCAGTATCCCCCGTGGGGGGACGAGTGGC. Its protein product is CASIPRGGTSG. The full CDR3 sequence reads CASIPRGGTSGYTF. Based on the CDR3 plus reference TRBV19 and TRBJ1-2, the full variable domain is DGGITQSPKYLFRKEGQNVTLSCEQNLNHDAMYWYRQDPGQGLRLIYYSQIVNDFQKGDIAEGYSVSREKKESFPLTVTSAQKNPTAFYLCASIPRGGTSGYTFGSGTRLTVV.

On this clone itself: The CDR3 end is not reached by the read, which stops 3 residues before it; the germline J gene fills it in. The chain links TRBV19 to TRBJ2-5; D might be TRBD2 (5 bases). Trimming stripped 3 bases from V and 5 bases from J, with 13 bases between. The CDR3 has 14 amino acids. CDR1 LNHDA and CDR2 SQIVND come from the germline V gene (reference sequence). The CDR3: CASSIGLARETQYF. The CDR3 DNA, read in part, is TGTGCCAGTAGTATTGGGCTAGCCCGGGAGACC. The full variable domain, rest sourced from reference TRBV19 and TRBJ2-5, is DGGITQSPKYLFRKEGQNVTLSCEQNLNHDAMYWYRQDPGQGLRLIYYSQIVNDFQKGDIAEGYSVSREKKESFPLTVTSAQKNPTAFYLCASSIGLARETQYFGPGTRLLVL.

Remarks on this clone: The read stops 3 residues short of the end of the CDR3; the missing end is completed from the germline J gene. This rearrangement joins TRBV11-1 to TRBJ2-7; 7 nucleotides align to TRBD1. Germline V CDR1 and CDR2: SGHAT, FQDESV (reference sequence). The V segment lost 2 bases and the J segment 0 bases; nucleotides outside the gene matches: 1. The length of the CDR3 is 14 residues. CDR3 bases read: TGTGCCAGCAGCTTAAACAGGGGCTCCTACGAG. Its translation: CASSLNRGSYE. The entire CDR3 reads CASSLNRGSYEQYF.

In the case of this clone: The read stops 3 residues short of the end of the CDR3; the missing end is completed from the germline J gene. The V and J genes are TRBV2 and TRBJ2-1, with 7 bases fitting TRBD2. V gave up 7 bases and J gave up 4 bases; unmatched junction bases: 4. This CDR3 spans 13 amino acids. CDR1 and CDR2 (germline): SNHLY, FYNNEI. The DNA read from the CDR3 is TGTGCCAGCATGCGGGAGTTGTACAATGAG. Amino acids: CASMRELYNE. The entire CDR3 protein is CASMRELYNEQFF. Combining the CDR3 with reference TRBV2 and TRBJ2-1 gives the whole variable domain EPEVTQTPSHQVTQMGQEVILRCVPISNHLYFYWYRQILGQKVEFLVSFYNNEISEKSEIFDDQFSVERPDGSNFTLKIRSTKLEDSAMYFCASMRELYNEQFFGPGTRLTVL.

CDR3 region: CAIKPGQGFAGELFF. The part of the CDR3 DNA that was read is TGTGCCATCAAACCGGGACAGGGGTTCGCCGGGGAG. The rearrangement links TRBV10-3 to TRBJ2-2; 10 nucleotides align to TRBD1. The CDR3 goes on 3 residues after the read ends, and that part is filled in from the germline J gene. Germline CDR1 is ENHRY and CDR2 is SYGVKD. The CDR3 contains 15 residues. With V trimmed by 7 bases and J by 6 bases, 8 bases remained unmatched.

Remarks on this clone: The sequenced fragment ends 3 residues before the CDR3 boundary, so the rest is inferred from the germline J gene. The rearrangement links TRBV7-2 to TRBJ2-4; 8 bases fit TRBD1. The CDR3 sequence is 15 residues long. The germline CDR1 and CDR2 sequences are SGHTA and FQGNSA. With 5 bases clipped from V and 6 bases from J, the junction kept 9 bases outside the gene matches. CDR3 bases read: TGTGCCAGCAGCCACAGACAGGGGATCGTAAACATT. Amino acid sequence: CASSHRQGIVNI. In full, the CDR3 reads CASSHRQGIVNIQYF. The full variable domain, rest sourced from reference TRBV7-2 and TRBJ2-4, is GAGVSQSPSNKVTEKGKDVELRCDPISGHTALYWYRQSLGQGLEFLIYFQGNSAPDKSGLPSDRFSAERTGGSVSTLTIQRTQQEDSAVYLCASSHRQGIVNIQYFGAGTRLSVL.

Points on this clone: The read comes to an end 3 residues before the CDR3 does, leaving the germline J gene to fill in the end. The J gene is TRBJ2-3, the V gene TRBV19; 7 bases are shared with TRBD1. Losses at the gene ends were 3 bases for V and 1 base for J; bases not matched to a gene: 1. The CDR3 length is 14 residues. Germline V gene lookup returns CDR1 LNHDA and CDR2 SQIVND (reference sequence). The CDR3 DNA, read in part, is TGTGCCAGTAGTATGGGACAGCGCACAGATACG. Amino acids: CASSMGQRTDT. The whole CDR3 region reads CASSMGQRTDTQYF.